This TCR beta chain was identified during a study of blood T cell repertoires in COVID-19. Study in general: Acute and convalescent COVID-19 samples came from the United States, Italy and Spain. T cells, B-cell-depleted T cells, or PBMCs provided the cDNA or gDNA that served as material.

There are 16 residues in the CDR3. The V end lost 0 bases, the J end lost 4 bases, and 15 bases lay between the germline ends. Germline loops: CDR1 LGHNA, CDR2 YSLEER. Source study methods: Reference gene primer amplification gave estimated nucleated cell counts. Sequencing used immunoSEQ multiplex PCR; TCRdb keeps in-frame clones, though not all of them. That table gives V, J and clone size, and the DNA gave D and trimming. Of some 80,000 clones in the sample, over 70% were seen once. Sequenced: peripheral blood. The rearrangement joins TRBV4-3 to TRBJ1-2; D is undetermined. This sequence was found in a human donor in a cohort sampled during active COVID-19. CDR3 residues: CASSQDLRKVVYGYTF. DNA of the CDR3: TGCGCCAGCAGCCAAGATCTCAGGAAGGTGGTCTATGGCTACACCTTC.